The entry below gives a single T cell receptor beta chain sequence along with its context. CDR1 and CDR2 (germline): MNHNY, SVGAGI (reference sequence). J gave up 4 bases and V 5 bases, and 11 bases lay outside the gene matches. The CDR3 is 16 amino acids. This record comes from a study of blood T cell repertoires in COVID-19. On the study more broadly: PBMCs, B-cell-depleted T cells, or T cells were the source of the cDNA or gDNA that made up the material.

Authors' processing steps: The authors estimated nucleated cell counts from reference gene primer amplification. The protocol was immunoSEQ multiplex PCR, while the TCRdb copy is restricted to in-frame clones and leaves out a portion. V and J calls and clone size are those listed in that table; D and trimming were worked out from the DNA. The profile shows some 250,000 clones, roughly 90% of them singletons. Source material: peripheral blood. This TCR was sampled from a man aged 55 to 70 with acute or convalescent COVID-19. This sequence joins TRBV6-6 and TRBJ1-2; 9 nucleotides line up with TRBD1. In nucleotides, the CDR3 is TGTGCCAGCAGTATTAACCTTGGACAGGGGTCCTATGGCTACACCTTC. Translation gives CASSINLGQGSYGYTF.